This T cell receptor (beta chain) originates from a study of cytomegalovirus exposure and HLA in healthy donors. A multiplex PCR was run with 60 Vbeta primers and 13 Jbeta primers. Assay: immunoSEQ multiplex PCR; the TCRdb copy retains only in-frame clones and omits some. The sample has some 190,000 clones; 75% to 90% are singletons. General observations from the study: CMV antigen specificity of three CMV-associated chains was confirmed in vitro. About 90% or about 30% of the time was how often most TCR beta V segments were productive, according to an earlier analysis.

Germline V gives CDR1 SGHKS, CDR2 YYEKEE (reference sequence). Trimming removed 3 bases from V and 4 bases from J, with 12 bases in between. The CDR3 runs 14 residues. With respect to this clone: Its specificity is not known.

Material: PBMCs. The J gene is TRBJ2-3, the V gene TRBV5-5; perhaps TRBD1 as D (5 bases). This TCR was sampled from a woman aged 25-40 years in good health and CMV-seronegative. CDR3 region: CASSSPVGPDTQYF. Written as DNA, the CDR3 is TGTGCCAGCAGCTCGCCGGTGGGGCCAGATACGCAGTATTTT.